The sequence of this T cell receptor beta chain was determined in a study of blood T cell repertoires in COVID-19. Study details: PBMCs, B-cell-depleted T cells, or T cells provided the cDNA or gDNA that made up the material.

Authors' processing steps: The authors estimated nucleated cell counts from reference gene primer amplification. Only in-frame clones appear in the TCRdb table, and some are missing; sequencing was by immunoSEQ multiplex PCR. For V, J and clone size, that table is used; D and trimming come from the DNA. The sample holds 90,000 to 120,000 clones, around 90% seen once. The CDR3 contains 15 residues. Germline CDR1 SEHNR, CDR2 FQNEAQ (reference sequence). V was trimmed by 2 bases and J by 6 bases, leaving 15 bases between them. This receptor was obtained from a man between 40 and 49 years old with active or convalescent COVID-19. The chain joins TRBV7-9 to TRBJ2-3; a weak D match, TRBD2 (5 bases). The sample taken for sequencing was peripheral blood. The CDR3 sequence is CASSLLLGVRDTQYF. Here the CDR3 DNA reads TGTGCCAGCAGCTTACTCTTGGGAGTGAGGGATACGCAGTATTTT.